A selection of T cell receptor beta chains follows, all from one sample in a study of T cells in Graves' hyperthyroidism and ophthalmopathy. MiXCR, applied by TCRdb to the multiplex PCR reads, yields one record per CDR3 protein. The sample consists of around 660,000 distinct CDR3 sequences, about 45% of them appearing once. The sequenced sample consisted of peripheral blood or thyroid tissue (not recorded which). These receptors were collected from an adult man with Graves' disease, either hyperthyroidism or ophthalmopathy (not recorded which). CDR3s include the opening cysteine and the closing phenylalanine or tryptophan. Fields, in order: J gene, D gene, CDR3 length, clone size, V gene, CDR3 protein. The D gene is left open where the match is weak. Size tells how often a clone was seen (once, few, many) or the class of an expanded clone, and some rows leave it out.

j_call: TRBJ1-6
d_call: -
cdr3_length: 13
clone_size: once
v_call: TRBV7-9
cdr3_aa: CASTLRLNSPLHF

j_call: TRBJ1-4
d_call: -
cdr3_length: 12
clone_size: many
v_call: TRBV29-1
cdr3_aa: CSVGRINEKLFF

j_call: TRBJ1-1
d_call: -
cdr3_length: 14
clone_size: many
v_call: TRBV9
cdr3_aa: CASARDDMNTEAFF

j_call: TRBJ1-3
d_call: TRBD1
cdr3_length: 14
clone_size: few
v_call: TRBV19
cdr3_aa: CASKGQSSGNTIYF

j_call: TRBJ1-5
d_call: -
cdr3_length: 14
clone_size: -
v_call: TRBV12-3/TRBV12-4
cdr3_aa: CASSYSVGFQPQHF

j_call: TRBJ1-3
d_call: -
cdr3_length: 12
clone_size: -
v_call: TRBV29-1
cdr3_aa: CSVAGRANTIYF

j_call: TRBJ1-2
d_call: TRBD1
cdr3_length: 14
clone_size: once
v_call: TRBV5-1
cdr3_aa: CASSVTGGWDGYTF

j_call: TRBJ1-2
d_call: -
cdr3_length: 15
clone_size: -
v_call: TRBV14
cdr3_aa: CASSPRAGGTGGYTF

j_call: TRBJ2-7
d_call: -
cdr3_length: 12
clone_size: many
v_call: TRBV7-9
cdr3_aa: CASSFLTYEQYF

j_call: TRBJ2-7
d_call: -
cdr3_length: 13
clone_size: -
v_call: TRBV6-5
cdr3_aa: CASSYTGTYEQYF

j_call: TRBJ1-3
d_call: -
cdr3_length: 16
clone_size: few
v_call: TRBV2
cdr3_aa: CASSSPFGNSGNTIYF

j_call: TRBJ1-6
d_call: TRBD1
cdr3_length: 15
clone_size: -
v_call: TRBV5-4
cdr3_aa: CASRKETGENSPLHF

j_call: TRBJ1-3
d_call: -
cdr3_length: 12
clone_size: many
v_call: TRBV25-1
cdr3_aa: CASSALRNTIYF

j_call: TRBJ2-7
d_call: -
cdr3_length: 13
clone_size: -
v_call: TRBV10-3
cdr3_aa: CAIGERAVHEQYF

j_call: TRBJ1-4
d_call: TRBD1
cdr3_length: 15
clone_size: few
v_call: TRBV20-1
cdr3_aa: CSARGSGTGSEKLFF

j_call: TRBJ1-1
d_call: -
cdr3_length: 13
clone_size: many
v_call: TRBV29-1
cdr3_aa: CSVVSGVITEAFF

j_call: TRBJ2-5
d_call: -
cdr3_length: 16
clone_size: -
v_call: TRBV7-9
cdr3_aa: CASSPNLSGAQETQYF

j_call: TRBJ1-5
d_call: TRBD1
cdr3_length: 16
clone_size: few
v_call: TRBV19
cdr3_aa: CASSKDRVRSNQPQHF

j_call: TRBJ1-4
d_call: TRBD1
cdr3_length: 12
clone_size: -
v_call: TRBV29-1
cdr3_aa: CSVGQSNEKLFF

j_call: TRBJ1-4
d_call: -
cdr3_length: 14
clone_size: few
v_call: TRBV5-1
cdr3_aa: CASSLAPDNEKLFF

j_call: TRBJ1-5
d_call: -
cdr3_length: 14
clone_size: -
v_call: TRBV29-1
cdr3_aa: CSTWNGDSNQPQHF

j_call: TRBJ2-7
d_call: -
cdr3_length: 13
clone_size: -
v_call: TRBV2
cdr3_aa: CASSSRPGYEQYF

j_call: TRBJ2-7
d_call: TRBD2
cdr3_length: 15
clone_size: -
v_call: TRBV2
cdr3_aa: CASSPLAGPSYEQYF

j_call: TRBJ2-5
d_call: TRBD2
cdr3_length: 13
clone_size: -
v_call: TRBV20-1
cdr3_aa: CSATTSGANPQYF

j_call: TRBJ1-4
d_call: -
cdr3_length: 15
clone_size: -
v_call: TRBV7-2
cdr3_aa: CASSFRSATNEKLFF

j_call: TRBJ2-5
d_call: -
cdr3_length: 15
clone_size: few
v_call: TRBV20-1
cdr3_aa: CSAQARVSSQETQYF

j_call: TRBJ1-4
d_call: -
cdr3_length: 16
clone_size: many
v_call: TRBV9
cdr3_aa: CASSVEAVFTNEKLFF

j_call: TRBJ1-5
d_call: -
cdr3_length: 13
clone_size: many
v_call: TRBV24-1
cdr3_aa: CATSDQGWQPQHF